In this sample, the clone carrying this TCR beta chain turned up a few times. Its antigen is undetermined. This record belongs to a study of post-analysis software for immune sequencing data. Study conclusions and caveats: Among four or five TRBV segments more frequent in patients than controls were TRBV5-6, TRBV5-1 and TRBV20-1. Relative to controls, patients with multiple sclerosis showed significantly lower normalized Chao1 diversity. Strong same-batch co-clustering of samples appeared with F measure clustering.

The CDR3 has 16 residues. Germline V gives CDR1 SGHTA, CDR2 FQGNSA. Trimming took off 2 bases at V and 4 bases at J, with 14 bases between the two ends. Libraries were made from TCR beta cDNA, and they carried unique molecular identifiers. TCRdb reprocessed the PCR reads via MiXCR and lists one record per CDR3 protein. The sample has a few hundred thousand distinct CDR3 sequences, less than 35% seen once. The sample was blood. The chain recombines TRBV7-2 with TRBJ2-2; tentatively, D is TRBD1 (6 bases). The source of this sequence is a girl aged 5-17 years with multiple sclerosis. The CDR3 sequence: CASSLFAGASTGELFF. For the CDR3, the DNA is TGTGCCAGCAGCTTATTTGCAGGGGCCAGCACCGGGGAGCTGTTTTTT.